Listed below are T cell receptor beta chains from one sample, sequenced in a study of PD-L1 blockade in urothelial cancer. Libraries were prepared by immunoSEQ multiplex PCR; TCRdb keeps only in-frame clonotypes and omits some of them. The sample has around 120,000 clones; 80% to 90% are singletons. Source: PBMCs, taken around atezolizumab (anti-PD-L1) treatment. Receptor source: a man aged 55 to 70 with urothelial cancer. The CDR3 runs from the conserved cysteine through the conserved F or W. The order of the fields is D gene, V gene, clone size, J gene, CDR3 protein, CDR3 DNA. The D gene is left open where the match is weak. The size entry is marked missing in some rows and otherwise reads once, few, many or a size class.

D gene: -
V gene: TRBV7-2
clone size: -
J gene: TRBJ1-5
CDR3 protein: CASSSTLTGINQPQHF
CDR3 DNA: TGTGCCAGCAGCTCAACATTAACAGGGATCAATCAGCCCCAGCATTTT

D gene: -
V gene: TRBV6-6
clone size: -
J gene: TRBJ1-1
CDR3 protein: CASSGVAGVNTEAFF
CDR3 DNA: TGTGCCAGCAGTGGGGTGGCGGGTGTGAACACTGAAGCTTTCTTT

D gene: TRBD1
V gene: TRBV28
clone size: once
J gene: TRBJ2-3
CDR3 protein: CASSSYDRGQDTQYF
CDR3 DNA: TGTGCCAGCAGCTCCTATGACAGGGGGCAAGATACGCAGTATTTT

D gene: TRBD1
V gene: TRBV7-6
clone size: -
J gene: TRBJ2-3
CDR3 protein: CASSSGTGGTDTQYF
CDR3 DNA: TGTGCCAGCAGCTCAGGGACAGGGGGCACAGATACGCAGTATTTT

D gene: -
V gene: TRBV13
clone size: -
J gene: TRBJ1-2
CDR3 protein: CASSLAQARYGYTF
CDR3 DNA: TGTGCCAGCAGCTTGGCACAGGCACGCTATGGCTACACCTTC

D gene: TRBD1
V gene: TRBV10-3
clone size: -
J gene: TRBJ2-6
CDR3 protein: CAIRRQGSTGANVLTF
CDR3 DNA: TGTGCCATCAGGCGACAGGGCTCAACAGGGGCCAACGTCCTGACTTTC

D gene: TRBD1
V gene: TRBV19
clone size: -
J gene: TRBJ2-7
CDR3 protein: CASSIRTGGEYEQYF
CDR3 DNA: TGTGCCAGTAGTATACGGACAGGGGGGGAGTACGAGCAGTACTTC

D gene: -
V gene: TRBV29-1
clone size: once
J gene: TRBJ2-2
CDR3 protein: CSVEALGHSGELFF
CDR3 DNA: TGCAGCGTTGAAGCCCTGGGACATTCCGGGGAGCTGTTTTTT

D gene: TRBD2
V gene: TRBV5-1
clone size: -
J gene: TRBJ2-7
CDR3 protein: CASSRGTSDNYEQYF
CDR3 DNA: TGCGCCAGCAGTCGCGGGACTAGCGACAACTACGAGCAGTACTTC

D gene: TRBD1
V gene: TRBV5-1
clone size: -
J gene: TRBJ1-2
CDR3 protein: CASSSVPGQGSYGYTF
CDR3 DNA: TGCGCCAGCAGCTCCGTCCCGGGACAGGGTTCCTATGGCTACACCTTC